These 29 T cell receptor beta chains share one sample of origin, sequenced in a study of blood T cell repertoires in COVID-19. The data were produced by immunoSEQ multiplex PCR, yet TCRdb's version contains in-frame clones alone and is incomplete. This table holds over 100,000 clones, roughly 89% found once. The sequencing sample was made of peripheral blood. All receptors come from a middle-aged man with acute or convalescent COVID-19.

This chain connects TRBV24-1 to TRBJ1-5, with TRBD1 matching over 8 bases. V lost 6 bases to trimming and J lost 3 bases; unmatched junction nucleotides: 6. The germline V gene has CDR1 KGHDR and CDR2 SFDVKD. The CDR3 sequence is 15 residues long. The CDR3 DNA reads TGTGCCACCAGTCAAACAGGGGGTCCCAATCAGCCCCAGCATTTT. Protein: CATSQTGGPNQPQHF.

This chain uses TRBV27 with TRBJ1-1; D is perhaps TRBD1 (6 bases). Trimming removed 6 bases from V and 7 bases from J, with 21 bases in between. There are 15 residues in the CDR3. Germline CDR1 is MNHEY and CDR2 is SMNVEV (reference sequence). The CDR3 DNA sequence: TGTGCCAGCAGCCCCTGGGGCAGGGGCGATAGTGAAGCTTTCTTT. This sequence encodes CASSPWGRGDSEAFF.

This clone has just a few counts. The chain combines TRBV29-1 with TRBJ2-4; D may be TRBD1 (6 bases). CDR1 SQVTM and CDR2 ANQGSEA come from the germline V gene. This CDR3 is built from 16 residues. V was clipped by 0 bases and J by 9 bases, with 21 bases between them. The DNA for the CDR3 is TGCAGCGTTGAAGATTTGGGGGCGAGCATTGAAGGCATTCAGTACTTC. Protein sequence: CSVEDLGASIEGIQYF.

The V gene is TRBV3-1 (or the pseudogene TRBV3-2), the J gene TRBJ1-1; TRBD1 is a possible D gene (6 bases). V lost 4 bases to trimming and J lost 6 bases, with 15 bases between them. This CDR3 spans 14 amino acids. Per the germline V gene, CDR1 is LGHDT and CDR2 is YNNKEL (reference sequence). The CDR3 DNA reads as TGTGCCAGCAGCCCAGAACAGGGTGCCCCTGAAGCTTTCTTT. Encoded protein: CASSPEQGAPEAFF.

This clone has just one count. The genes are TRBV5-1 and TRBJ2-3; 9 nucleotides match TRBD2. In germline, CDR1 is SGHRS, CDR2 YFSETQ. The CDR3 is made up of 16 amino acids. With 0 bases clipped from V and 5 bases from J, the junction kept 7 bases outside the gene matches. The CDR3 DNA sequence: TGCGCCAGCAGCTTGGTAGTAGCGGGAGCGGAAGATACGCAGTATTTT. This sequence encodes CASSLVVAGAEDTQYF.

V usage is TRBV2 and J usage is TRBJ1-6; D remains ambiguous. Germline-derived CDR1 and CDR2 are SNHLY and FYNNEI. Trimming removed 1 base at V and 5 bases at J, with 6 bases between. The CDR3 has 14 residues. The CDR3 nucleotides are TGTGCCAGCAGTGAAGGGCCTCATAATTCACCCCTCCACTTT. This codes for CASSEGPHNSPLHF. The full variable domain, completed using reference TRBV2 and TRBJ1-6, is EPEVTQTPSHQVTQMGQEVILRCVPISNHLYFYWYRQILGQKVEFLVSFYNNEISEKSEIFDDQFSVERPDGSNFTLKIRSTKLEDSAMYFCASSEGPHNSPLHFGNGTRLTVT.

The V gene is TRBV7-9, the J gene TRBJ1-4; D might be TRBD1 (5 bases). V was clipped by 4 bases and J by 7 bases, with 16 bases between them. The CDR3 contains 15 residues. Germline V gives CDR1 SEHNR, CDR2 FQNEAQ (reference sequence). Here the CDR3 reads CASSSFGGLGEKLFF. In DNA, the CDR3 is TGTGCCAGCAGCTCCTTCGGGGGACTCGGTGAAAAACTGTTTTTT.

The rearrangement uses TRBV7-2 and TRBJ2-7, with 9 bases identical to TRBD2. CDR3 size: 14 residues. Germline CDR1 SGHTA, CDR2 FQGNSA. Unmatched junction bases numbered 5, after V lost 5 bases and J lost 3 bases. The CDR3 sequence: CASSVIAGDYEQYF. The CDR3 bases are TGTGCCAGCAGCGTCATAGCGGGAGACTACGAGCAGTACTTC.

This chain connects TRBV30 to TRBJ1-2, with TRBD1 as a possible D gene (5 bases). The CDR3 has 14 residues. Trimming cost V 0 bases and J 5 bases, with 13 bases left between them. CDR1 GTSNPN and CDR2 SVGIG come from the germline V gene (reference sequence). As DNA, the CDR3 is TGTGCCTGGAGTGTACCAGGGATGGGGTATGGCTACACCTTC. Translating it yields CAWSVPGMGYGYTF.

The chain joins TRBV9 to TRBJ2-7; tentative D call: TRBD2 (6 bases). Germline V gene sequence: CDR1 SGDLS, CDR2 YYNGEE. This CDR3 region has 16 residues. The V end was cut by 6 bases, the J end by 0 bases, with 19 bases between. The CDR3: CASTLGEAGNSYEQYF. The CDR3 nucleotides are TGTGCCAGCACCCTCGGGGAGGCAGGGAACTCCTACGAGCAGTACTTC.

The CDR3 sequence: CASSIRIRGPYEQYF. The CDR3 DNA reads as TGTGCCAGTAGTATCCGCATCAGAGGGCCCTACGAGCAGTACTTC. The chain joins TRBV19 to TRBJ2-7; D might be TRBD2 (5 bases). CDR3 size: 15 residues. Deletions cut 3 bases from V and 2 bases from J, with 14 bases between. From germline, CDR1 is LNHDA and CDR2 SQIVND (reference sequence).

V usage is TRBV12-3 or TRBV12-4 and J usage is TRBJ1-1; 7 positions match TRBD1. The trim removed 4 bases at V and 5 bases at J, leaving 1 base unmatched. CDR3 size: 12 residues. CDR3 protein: CASSWTGTEAFF. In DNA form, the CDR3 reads TGTGCCAGCAGTTGGACAGGTACTGAAGCTTTCTTT.

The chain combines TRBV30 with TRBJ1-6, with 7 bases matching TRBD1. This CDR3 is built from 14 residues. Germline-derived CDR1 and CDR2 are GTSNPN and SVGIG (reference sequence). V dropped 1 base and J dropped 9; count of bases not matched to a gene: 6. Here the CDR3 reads CAWSEGAGGSPLHF. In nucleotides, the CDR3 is TGTGCCTGGAGTGAGGGGGCCGGTGGTTCACCCCTCCACTTT.

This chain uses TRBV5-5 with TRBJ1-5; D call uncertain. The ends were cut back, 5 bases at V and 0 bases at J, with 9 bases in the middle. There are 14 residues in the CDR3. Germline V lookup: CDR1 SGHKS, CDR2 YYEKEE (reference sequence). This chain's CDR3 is CASSARDSNQPQHF. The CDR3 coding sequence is TGTGCCAGCAGTGCCCGGGATAGCAATCAGCCCCAGCATTTT.

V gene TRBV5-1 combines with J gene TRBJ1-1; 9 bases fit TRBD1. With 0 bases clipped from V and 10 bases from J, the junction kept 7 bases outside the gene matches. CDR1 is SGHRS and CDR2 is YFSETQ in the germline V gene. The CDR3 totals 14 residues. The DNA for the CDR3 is TGCGCCAGCAGCTTGGACAGGGGGCCGATTGCAGCTTTCTTT. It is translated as CASSLDRGPIAAFF.

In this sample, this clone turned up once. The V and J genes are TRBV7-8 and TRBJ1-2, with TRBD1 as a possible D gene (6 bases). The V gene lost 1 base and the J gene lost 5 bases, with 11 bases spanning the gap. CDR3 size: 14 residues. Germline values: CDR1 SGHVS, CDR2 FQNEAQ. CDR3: CASSLVPGEYGYTF. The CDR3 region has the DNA TGTGCCAGCAGCTTAGTCCCAGGGGAATATGGCTACACCTTC.

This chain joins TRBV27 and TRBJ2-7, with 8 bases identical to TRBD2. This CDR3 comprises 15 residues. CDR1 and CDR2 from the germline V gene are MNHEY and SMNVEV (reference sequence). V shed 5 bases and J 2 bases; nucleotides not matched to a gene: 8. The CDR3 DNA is TGTGCCAGCAGTCCCCGGGGGGGGGCGCCCTACGAGCAGTACTTC. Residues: CASSPRGGAPYEQYF.

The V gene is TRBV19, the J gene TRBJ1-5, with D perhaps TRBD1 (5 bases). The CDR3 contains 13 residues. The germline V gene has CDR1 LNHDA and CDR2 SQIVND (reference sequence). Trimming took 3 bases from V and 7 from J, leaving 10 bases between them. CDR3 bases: TGTGCCAGTAGTATGGGGGGAGGGCAGCCCCAGCATTTT. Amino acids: CASSMGGGQPQHF.

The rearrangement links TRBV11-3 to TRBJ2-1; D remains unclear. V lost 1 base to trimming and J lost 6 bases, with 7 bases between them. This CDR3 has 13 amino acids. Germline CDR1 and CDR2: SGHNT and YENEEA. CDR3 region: CASSLGSGNEQFF. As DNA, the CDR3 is TGTGCCAGCAGCTTAGGGAGTGGCAATGAGCAGTTCTTC.

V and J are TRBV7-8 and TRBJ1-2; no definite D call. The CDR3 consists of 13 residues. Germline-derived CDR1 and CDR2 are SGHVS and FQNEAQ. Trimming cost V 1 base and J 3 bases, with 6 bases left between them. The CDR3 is CASSLGEHYGYTF. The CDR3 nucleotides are TGTGCCAGCAGCTTAGGGGAGCACTATGGCTACACCTTC.

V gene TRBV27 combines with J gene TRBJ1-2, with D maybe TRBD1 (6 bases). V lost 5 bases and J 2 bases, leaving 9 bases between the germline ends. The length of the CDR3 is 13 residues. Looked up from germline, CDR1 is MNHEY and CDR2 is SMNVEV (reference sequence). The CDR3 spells CASSHGQNYGYTF. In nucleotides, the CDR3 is TGTGCCAGCAGTCATGGACAGAACTATGGCTACACCTTC.

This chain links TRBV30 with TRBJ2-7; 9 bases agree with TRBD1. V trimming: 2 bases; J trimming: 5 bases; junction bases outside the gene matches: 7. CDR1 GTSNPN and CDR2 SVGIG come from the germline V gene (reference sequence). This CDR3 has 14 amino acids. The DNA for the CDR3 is TGTGCCTGGAGTCCACCGGACAGGGGTCACGAGCAGTACTTC. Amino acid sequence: CAWSPPDRGHEQYF.

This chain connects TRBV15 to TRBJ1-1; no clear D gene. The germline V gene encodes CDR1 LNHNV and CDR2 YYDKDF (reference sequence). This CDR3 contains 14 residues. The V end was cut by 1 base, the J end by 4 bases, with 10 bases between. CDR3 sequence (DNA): TGTGCCACCAGCAGAGTTCTAGAGGGCACTGAAGCTTTCTTT. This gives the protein CATSRVLEGTEAFF.

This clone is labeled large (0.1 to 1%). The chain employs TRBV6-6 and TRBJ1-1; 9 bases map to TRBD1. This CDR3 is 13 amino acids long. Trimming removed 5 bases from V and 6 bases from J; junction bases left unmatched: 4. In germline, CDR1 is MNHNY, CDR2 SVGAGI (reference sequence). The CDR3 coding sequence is TGTGCCAGCAGTCCGACAGGGGGGGCTGAAGCTTTCTTT. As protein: CASSPTGGAEAFF.

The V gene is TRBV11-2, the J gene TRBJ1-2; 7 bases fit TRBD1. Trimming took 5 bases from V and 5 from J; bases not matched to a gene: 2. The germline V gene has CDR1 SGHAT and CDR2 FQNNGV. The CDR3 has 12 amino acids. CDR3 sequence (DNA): TGTGCCAGCAGCACGGGACAGTATGGCTACACCTTC. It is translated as CASSTGQYGYTF.

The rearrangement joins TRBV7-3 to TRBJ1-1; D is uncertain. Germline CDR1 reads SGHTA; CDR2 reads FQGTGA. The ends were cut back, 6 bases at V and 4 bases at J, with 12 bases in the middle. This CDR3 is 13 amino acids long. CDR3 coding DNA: TGTGCCAGCAGTTCCACGGGGAGCACTGAAGCTTTCTTT. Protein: CASSSTGSTEAFF. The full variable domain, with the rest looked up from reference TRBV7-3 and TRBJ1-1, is GAGVSQTPSNKVTEKGKYVELRCDPISGHTALYWYRQSLGQGPEFLIYFQGTGAADDSGLPNDRFFAVRPEGSVSTLKIQRTERGDSAVYLCASSSTGSTEAFFGQGTRLTVV.

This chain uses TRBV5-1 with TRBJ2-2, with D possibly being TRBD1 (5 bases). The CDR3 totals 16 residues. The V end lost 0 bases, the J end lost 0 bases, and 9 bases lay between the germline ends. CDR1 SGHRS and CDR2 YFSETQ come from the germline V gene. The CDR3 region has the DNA TGCGCCAGCAGCTTGGTGGCAGGGTCGAACACCGGGGAGCTGTTTTTT. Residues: CASSLVAGSNTGELFF.

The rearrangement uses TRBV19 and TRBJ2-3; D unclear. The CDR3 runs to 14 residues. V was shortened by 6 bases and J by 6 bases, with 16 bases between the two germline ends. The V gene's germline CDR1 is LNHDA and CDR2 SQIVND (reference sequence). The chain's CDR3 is CASSKSDPRDTQYF. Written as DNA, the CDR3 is TGTGCCAGTAGCAAGTCCGACCCGAGGGATACGCAGTATTTT.

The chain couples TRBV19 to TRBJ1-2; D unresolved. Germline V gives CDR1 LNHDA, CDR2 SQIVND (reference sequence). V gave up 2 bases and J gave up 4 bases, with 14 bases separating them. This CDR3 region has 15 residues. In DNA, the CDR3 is TGTGCCAGTAGTATAAGGGAATCGACTATCTATGGCTACACCTTC. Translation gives CASSIRESTIYGYTF.